These 29 T cell receptor beta chains came from one sample sequenced in a study of spatial heterogeneity in lung cancer. Study observations and caveats: Counts of expanded intratumoral alpha and beta TCRs tracked tumor mutation counts.

From the 5' RACE reads, TCRdb called clonotypes with MiXCR, one entry per CDR3 protein. The table shows around 100,000 distinct CDR3 sequences, with 4.4% occurring only once. Antigen specificity for these receptors is unknown. Time point: sample taken at primary tumor resection. Sequenced here: lung tumor tissue, sampled at surgery. The receptors shown here come from a male donor with early-stage non-small cell lung cancer.

Many counts were recorded for this clonotype. The chain combines TRBV5-1 with TRBJ1-2; 8 positions agree with TRBD1. This CDR3 has 15 amino acids. Germline-derived CDR1 and CDR2 are SGHRS and YFSETQ. The junction had 9 bases not matched to a gene; V was cut back by 2 bases and J by 6 bases. Written as DNA, the CDR3 is TGCGCCAGCAGCTTTACTCACGGGACAGGAGATGGCTACACCTTC. The encoded protein is CASSFTHGTGDGYTF.

Many counts were recorded for this clonotype. The chain joins TRBV29-1 to TRBJ1-1; tentatively, D is TRBD1 (6 bases). There are 12 residues in the CDR3. V was clipped by 7 bases and J by 0 bases, with 9 bases between them. Germline CDR1 SQVTM, CDR2 ANQGSEA. The CDR3 DNA reads as TGCAGCGGTGGGACACTGAACACTGAAGCTTTCTTT. Its protein product is CSGGTLNTEAFF.

This clonotype has a count of ten or more. The chain combines TRBV4-1 with TRBJ1-5, with D hard to call. Trimming removed 0 bases at V and 0 bases at J, with 12 bases between. Germline V gene sequence: CDR1 MGHRA, CDR2 YSYEKL. The CDR3 consists of 17 residues. The CDR3 DNA reads as TGCGCCAGCAGCCAAGAGGGCCCGGTCCTTAGCAATCAGCCCCAGCATTTT. Translation gives CASSQEGPVLSNQPQHF.

This clonotype occurred many times. The rearrangement links TRBV27 to TRBJ1-1; 7 bases line up with TRBD1. In germline, CDR1 is MNHEY, CDR2 SMNVEV (reference sequence). The CDR3 extends over 15 amino acids. V gave up 4 bases and J gave up 6 bases; unmatched junction bases: 11. CDR3 in amino acids: CASSSLETGLSEAFF. For the CDR3, the DNA is TGTGCCAGCAGTTCTCTCGAGACAGGGCTCTCTGAAGCTTTCTTT.

In its sample, this clonotype was seen a few times. V is TRBV7-9 and J is TRBJ2-7; D might be TRBD1 (6 bases). The CDR3 contains 13 residues. Trimming cost V 5 bases and J 6 bases, with 14 bases left between them. Germline CDR1 and CDR2: SEHNR and FQNEAQ (reference sequence). CDR3 sequence (DNA): TGTGCCAGCAGCCAAGCGACAGGAAGCGAGCAGTACTTC. Its protein product is CASSQATGSEQYF. Using reference TRBV7-9 and TRBJ2-7 for the parts outside the CDR3, the full variable domain is DTGVSQNPRHKITKRGQNVTFRCDPISEHNRLYWYRQTLGQGPEFLTYFQNEAQLEKSRLLSDRFSAERPKGSFSTLEIQRTEQGDSAMYLCASSQATGSEQYFGPGTRLTVT.

This clonotype came up many times. The chain has TRBV7-2 and TRBJ2-2; no clear D. The V end lost 5 bases, the J end lost 6 bases, and 7 bases lay between the germline ends. CDR3 length equals 12 residues. From germline, CDR1 is SGHTA and CDR2 FQGNSA. DNA of the CDR3: TGTGCCAGCAGCCCCCGTCCCGGGGAGCTGTTTTTT. This translates into CASSPRPGELFF.

The chain carries TRBV20-1 and TRBJ1-3, with TRBD1 identical over 10 bases. Germline loops: CDR1 DFQATT, CDR2 SNEGSKA (reference sequence). V trimming: 0 bases; J trimming: 6 bases; junction bases outside the gene matches: 14. The CDR3 consists of 18 residues. CDR3 bases: TGCAGTGCTAGAGATCCTCGCCGTCAGGGACAGGGGCCAAACACCATATATTTT. The encoded protein is CSARDPRRQGQGPNTIYF.

There are many counts of this clonotype. The chain recombines TRBV11-2 with TRBJ2-1, with unresolved D. V was clipped by 2 bases and J by 8 bases, with 4 bases between them. Germline V lookup: CDR1 SGHAT, CDR2 FQNNGV. The CDR3 has 11 residues. CDR3 loop: CASSLLHEQFF. The CDR3 nucleotides read TGTGCCAGCAGCTTATTACATGAGCAGTTCTTC.

The table lists this clonotype with a few counts. The chain uses TRBV7-2 and TRBJ1-3, with D maybe TRBD1 (6 bases). Trimming took off 2 bases at V and 2 bases at J, with 10 bases between the two ends. CDR1 and CDR2 (germline): SGHTA, FQGNSA. The CDR3 runs to 15 residues. CDR3 sequence reads: CASSLMGHTGNTIYF. The CDR3 DNA is TGTGCCAGCAGCTTAATGGGACACACTGGAAACACCATATATTTT.

Details on this clonotype: A much larger clone lies one base from this, so it may be a read error. The chain is built from TRBV6-1 and TRBJ2-3; 13 bases line up with TRBD2. The CDR3 is 15 amino acids. Germline V gene sequence: CDR1 MNHNS, CDR2 SASEGT. Here the CDR3 DNA reads TGTCCCAGCAGCGAAGGGACTAGCGGGATAGATACGCAGTATTTT. Encoded protein: CPSSEGTSGIDTQYF.

This clonotype was observed at least ten times. The chain couples TRBV29-1 to TRBJ2-3; D gene unclear. Trimming took off 4 bases at V and 2 bases at J, with 7 bases between the two ends. Looked up from germline, CDR1 is SQVTM and CDR2 is ANQGSEA. The CDR3 is 12 amino acids. The CDR3 loop is CSVGADTDTQYF. CDR3 sequence (DNA): TGCAGCGTTGGGGCGGACACAGATACGCAGTATTTT.

This clonotype appeared many times. This rearrangement joins TRBV6-6 to TRBJ1-1; D remains unclear. The V gene's germline CDR1 is MNHNY and CDR2 SVGAGI (reference sequence). CDR3 length: 15 residues. V was trimmed by 5 bases and J by 4 bases, leaving 17 bases between them. The CDR3 spells CASSTGGQLFTEAFF. CDR3 coding DNA: TGTGCCAGCAGTACCGGTGGTCAGTTATTCACTGAAGCTTTCTTT.

This clonotype was counted a few times. The chain combines TRBV5-1 with TRBJ1-2; tentative D call: TRBD1 (6 bases). This CDR3 comprises 15 residues. V lost 0 bases and J lost 6, with 15 bases in between. The germline V gene has CDR1 SGHRS and CDR2 YFSETQ. The CDR3 DNA reads as TGCGCCAGCAGCTTGGAAGCTGGGGGGCCCAATGGCTACACCTTC. Encoded protein: CASSLEAGGPNGYTF.

This clonotype was seen many times. This chain joins TRBV29-1 and TRBJ1-2; no clear D gene. This CDR3 is 11 amino acids long. V was shortened by 8 bases and J by 5 bases, with 12 bases between the two germline ends. The germline CDR1 and CDR2 sequences are SQVTM and ANQGSEA. CDR3 coding DNA: TGCAGCATCGGGTCCTTGTATGGCTACACCTTC. It yields the protein CSIGSLYGYTF.

At least ten counts were recorded for this clonotype. This sequence joins TRBV20-1 and TRBJ1-1; TRBD1 agrees at 9 bases. The germline V gene encodes CDR1 DFQATT and CDR2 SNEGSKA (reference sequence). Trimming removed 5 bases from V and 9 bases from J; junction bases left unmatched: 10. The CDR3 covers 13 residues. CDR3 DNA: TGCAGTGCTCCCAGACAGGGGGTTGCCAAAGCTTTCTTT. Amino acid sequence: CSAPRQGVAKAFF.

This clonotype was counted at least ten times. The chain uses TRBV2 and TRBJ1-5; 7 nucleotides line up with TRBD1. This CDR3 spans 15 amino acids. In germline, CDR1 is SNHLY, CDR2 FYNNEI. V gave up 5 bases and J gave up 0 bases; unmatched junction bases: 4. This chain's CDR3 is CASSKGQHSNQPQHF. CDR3 DNA sequence: TGTGCCAGCAGTAAGGGACAGCATAGCAATCAGCCCCAGCATTTT. Full variable domain (remainder filled in from reference TRBV2 and TRBJ1-5): EPEVTQTPSHQVTQMGQEVILRCVPISNHLYFYWYRQILGQKVEFLVSFYNNEISEKSEIFDDQFSVERPDGSNFTLKIRSTKLEDSAMYFCASSKGQHSNQPQHFGDGTRLSIL.

This clonotype showed up many times. V and J are TRBV20-1 and TRBJ2-3; 7 bases align to TRBD2. With V trimmed by 0 bases and J by 5 bases, 14 bases remained unmatched. The CDR3 totals 17 residues. CDR1 is DFQATT, CDR2 SNEGSKA, per germline (reference sequence). In DNA form, the CDR3 reads TGCAGTGCTAGAGATTTTCTGTGGAGGGGCGGGGGAGATACGCAGTATTTT. As protein: CSARDFLWRGGGDTQYF.

The genes are TRBV5-5 and TRBJ2-7; TRBD1 aligns across 7 bases. The length of the CDR3 is 12 residues. The junction had 1 base not matched to a gene; V was cut back by 4 bases and J by 3 bases. Germline V gene data show CDR1 as SGHKS and CDR2 as YYEKEE (reference sequence). The CDR3 DNA reads TGTGCCAGCAGCCGGGACAGCTACGAGCAGTACTTC. Translated, it gives CASSRDSYEQYF.

The DNA of the CDR3 is TGTGCCAGCAGTTGGGGACCGCTCATGAACACTGAAGCTTTCTTT. Protein: CASSWGPLMNTEAFF. The chain has TRBV28 and TRBJ1-1, with D possibly TRBD1 on 5 matching bases. Trimming shortened V by 4 bases and J by 0 bases, and 12 bases separated the two germline ends. Germline loops: CDR1 MDHEN, CDR2 SYDVKM. The CDR3 totals 15 residues.

This clonotype occurred many times. This chain links TRBV20-1 with TRBJ2-4; 9 bases line up with TRBD1. The V gene end was trimmed by 3 bases and the J gene end by 8 bases; junction bases not matched to a gene: 5. CDR1 and CDR2 (germline): DFQATT, SNEGSKA (reference sequence). The CDR3 covers 13 residues. The CDR3 is CSARKDRGDIQYF. In nucleotides, the CDR3 is TGCAGTGCTAGGAAGGACAGGGGAGACATTCAGTACTTC.

This clonotype was counted at least ten times. The CDR3 region has the DNA TGCAGTGCTCAAAGGGCCAGGAATGAGCAGTTCTTC. Translation: CSAQRARNEQFF. This rearrangement joins TRBV20-1 to TRBJ2-1, with D hard to call. The CDR3 sequence is 12 residues long. V was cut by 5 bases and J by 7 bases, with 12 bases left in between. The V gene's germline CDR1 is DFQATT and CDR2 SNEGSKA (reference sequence).

This clonotype was counted at least ten times. This rearrangement joins TRBV20-1 to TRBJ1-3; the D is unclear. Germline CDR1 DFQATT, CDR2 SNEGSKA (reference sequence). The CDR3 sequence is 13 residues long. The V end was cut by 4 bases, the J end by 3 bases, with 10 bases between. In DNA form, the CDR3 reads TGCAGTGCTATAGCGGTGGATGGAAACACCATATATTTT. This encodes CSAIAVDGNTIYF.

This clonotype has ten or more counts. The chain links TRBV5-1 to TRBJ2-4, with D perhaps matching TRBD2 (6 bases). This CDR3 has 15 amino acids. Germline V gives CDR1 SGHRS, CDR2 YFSETQ. V gave up 1 base and J gave up 8 bases, with 16 bases separating them. The CDR3 protein is CASSLMSETGDIQYF. CDR3 nucleotide sequence: TGCGCCAGCAGCTTGATGTCGGAAACGGGGGACATTCAGTACTTC. Full variable domain (rest looked up from reference TRBV5-1 and TRBJ2-4): KAGVTQTPRYLIKTRGQQVTLSCSPISGHRSVSWYQQTPGQGLQFLFEYFSETQRNKGNFPGRFSGRQFSNSRSEMNVSTLELGDSALYLCASSLMSETGDIQYFGAGTRLSVL.

This clonotype came up many times. J is TRBJ2-1 and V is TRBV11-2; no clear D. In germline, CDR1 is SGHAT, CDR2 FQNNGV. The CDR3 is 15 residues long. V lost 5 bases and J lost 2, with 13 bases in between. The CDR3 DNA reads as TGTGCCAGCAGCCCCCCTGCTCGTACCTACAATGAGCAGTTCTTC. Translating it yields CASSPPARTYNEQFF.

This clonotype was detected many times. The rearrangement uses TRBV3-1 and TRBJ2-1, with D hard to call. Germline V gives CDR1 LGHDT, CDR2 YNNKEL (reference sequence). CDR3 length: 12 amino acids. V dropped 2 bases and J dropped 10 bases, with 9 bases sitting between them. The CDR3 here is CASSQPQGEQFF. In DNA form, the CDR3 reads TGTGCCAGCAGCCAACCGCAAGGGGAGCAGTTCTTC.

This clonotype has a handful of counts. This chain uses TRBV18 with TRBJ2-3; tentative D call: TRBD2 (5 bases). This CDR3 comprises 15 residues. The germline V gene encodes CDR1 KGHSH and CDR2 LQKENI. V was clipped by 0 bases and J by 1 base, with 8 bases between them. This chain's CDR3 is CASSPPLRGTDTQYF. The CDR3 DNA is TGTGCCAGCTCACCACCGTTGAGGGGCACAGATACGCAGTATTTT.

This chain joins TRBV12-3 or TRBV12-4 and TRBJ2-2; D gene uncertain. The CDR3 covers 13 residues. V was clipped by 6 bases and J by 5 bases, with 10 bases between them. The CDR3 bases are TGTGCCAGCAGGTCTCCCTGGACCGGGGAGCTGTTTTTT. Translated: CASRSPWTGELFF.

This clonotype was seen at least ten times. The chain has TRBV12-3 or TRBV12-4 and TRBJ2-1; unclear D gene. This CDR3 has 13 residues. Trimming removed 3 bases at V and 4 bases at J, with 7 bases between. This CDR3 is CASSFLFYNEQFF. CDR3 nucleotides: TGTGCCAGCAGTTTTCTCTTTTACAATGAGCAGTTCTTC.

This chain connects TRBV2 to TRBJ2-3; no definite D call. V lost 6 bases and J 2 bases, leaving 18 bases between the germline ends. This CDR3 has 16 amino acids. The V gene's germline CDR1 is SNHLY and CDR2 FYNNEI. CDR3 region: CASRPTGLLYTDTQYF. In DNA, the CDR3 is TGTGCCAGCAGACCGACTGGCTTACTTTACACAGATACGCAGTATTTT.